The 10 T cell receptor beta chains presented below share a single source sample, sequenced in a study of T-cell memory formation after mild COVID-19. TCRdb recomputed calls from the 5' RACE reads with MiXCR, one row per CDR3 protein. The table includes around 300,000 distinct CDR3 sequences, 13% to 15% detected once. The sequencing sample was made of PBMCs or a T cell subset sorted from them (not recorded which). The receptors here all came from a man aged 18 to 29 who had mild COVID-19 (a few samples of this study predate the infection). Cell type and time point are not known.

V usage is TRBV4-3 and J usage is TRBJ1-2; a possible D gene is TRBD1 (5 bases). V lost 0 bases and J lost 7, with 12 bases in between. CDR3 length: 14 amino acids. Germline V gene sequence: CDR1 LGHNA, CDR2 YSLEER. In DNA form, the CDR3 reads TGCGCCAGCAGCCAAGATTCGGGGGTTGGTGGCTACACCTTC. Residues: CASSQDSGVGGYTF.

The CDR3 region is CASSVAVGVNQPQHF. The CDR3 coding sequence is TGTGCCAGCAGCGTAGCTGTAGGGGTCAATCAGCCCCAGCATTTT. The chain couples TRBV9 to TRBJ1-5, with D possibly matching TRBD1 (5 bases). From germline, CDR1 is SGDLS and CDR2 YYNGEE. V lost 0 bases to trimming and J lost 3 bases, with 10 bases between them. The CDR3 is made up of 15 amino acids.

This chain uses TRBV2 with TRBJ2-3, with 7 bases fitting TRBD1. The V gene's germline CDR1 is SNHLY and CDR2 FYNNEI. The J segment lost 5 bases and the V segment lost 3 bases, leaving 5 bases of the junction unmatched. This CDR3 has 14 residues. For the CDR3, the DNA is TGTGCCAGCAGTGATCCTACAGGGGTAGATACGCAGTATTTT. This sequence encodes CASSDPTGVDTQYF.

The chain uses TRBV24-1 and TRBJ2-2; the match to TRBD1 covers 7 bases. Germline CDR1 is KGHDR and CDR2 is SFDVKD. The CDR3 consists of 15 residues. V dropped 3 bases and J dropped 5; count of bases not matched to a gene: 5. This chain's CDR3 is CATSDPVQGTGELFF. DNA of the CDR3: TGTGCCACCAGTGATCCGGTACAGGGGACCGGGGAGCTGTTTTTT.

In its sample, this clonotype was seen a few times. The CDR3 bases are TGTGCCAGCAGCCAAGTCCCCTCCTGGGGCTACGAGCAGTACTTC. Protein product: CASSQVPSWGYEQYF. The chain joins TRBV3-1 to TRBJ2-7; D remains unclear. The CDR3 contains 15 residues. Germline values: CDR1 LGHDT, CDR2 YNNKEL (reference sequence). With 1 base removed from V and 3 bases from J, the gap between germline ends came to 13 bases.

The chain joins TRBV27 to TRBJ2-7, with D uncertain. Germline V CDR1 and CDR2: MNHEY, SMNVEV (reference sequence). The V and J ends lost 5 bases and 3 bases respectively, with 11 bases between them. CDR3 length: 13 amino acids. The CDR3 nucleotides are TGTGCCAGCAGTCTGACCGTTGGCTACGAGCAGTACTTC. It codes for CASSLTVGYEQYF.

This clonotype was observed a handful of times. CDR3 bases: TGTGCCTGGCTTCGGAGGTCTTCGACAGAGCCCTGGGCGGAGACCCAGTACTTC. Encoded protein: CAWLRRSSTEPWAETQYF. The V and J genes are TRBV30 and TRBJ2-5; D may match TRBD1 or TRBD2 (5 bases each). Germline V gene sequence: CDR1 GTSNPN, CDR2 SVGIG (reference sequence). Deletions cut 5 bases from V and 5 bases from J, with 30 bases between. CDR3 length: 18 amino acids.

This clonotype was counted only a few times. V and J are TRBV24-1 and TRBJ2-1; D gene uncertain. Germline V gene lookup returns CDR1 KGHDR and CDR2 SFDVKD. The CDR3 extends over 16 amino acids. The V gene lost 2 bases and the J gene lost 4 bases, with 14 bases spanning the gap. CDR3 loop: CATSDSLGYGYNEQFF. CDR3 nucleotides: TGTGCCACCAGTGATTCTTTAGGGTACGGGTACAATGAGCAGTTCTTC.

Only a few counts were recorded for this clonotype. This chain uses TRBV7-3 with TRBJ2-3, with D possibly matching TRBD1 (6 bases). This CDR3 contains 13 residues. V shed 5 bases and J shed 2 bases, with 8 bases lying between them. Germline CDR1 and CDR2: SGHTA and FQGTGA. In nucleotides, the CDR3 is TGTGCCAGCAGCCAGGGACACACAGATACGCAGTATTTT. It is translated as CASSQGHTDTQYF. The entire variable domain, with the rest obtained from reference TRBV7-3 and TRBJ2-3, is as follows: GAGVSQTPSNKVTEKGKYVELRCDPISGHTALYWYRQSLGQGPEFLIYFQGTGAADDSGLPNDRFFAVRPEGSVSTLKIQRTERGDSAVYLCASSQGHTDTQYFGPGTRLTVL.

A few counts support this clonotype. The chain carries TRBV20-1 and TRBJ1-4; no firm D call. The V and J ends lost 5 bases and 1 base respectively, with 23 bases between them. From germline, CDR1 is DFQATT and CDR2 SNEGSKA (reference sequence). This CDR3 spans 18 amino acids. The CDR3 sequence: CSAGLMTPGGGTNEKLFF. CDR3 DNA sequence: TGCAGTGCTGGACTAATGACCCCGGGAGGTGGAACTAATGAAAAACTGTTTTTT.